This T cell receptor (beta chain) was documented in a study of response to subunit inactivated influenza vaccine. TCRdb reprocessed the RT-PCR reads with MiXCR, giving one entry per CDR3 protein. Altogether 550,000 to 600,000 distinct CDR3 sequences are present, approximately 10% being singletons, with the ten largest covering roughly 10%. The CDR3 is 14 residues long. Germline V gene sequence: CDR1 WSHSY, CDR2 SAAADI. The V end was cut by 2 bases, the J end by 4 bases, with 9 bases between. This clonotype was sampled from a man in his fifties who received an inactivated influenza vaccine. The chain carries TRBV10-2 and TRBJ2-1, with unresolved D. The specimen comprised PBMCs from blood, sampled on the day of vaccination. In nucleotides, the CDR3 is TGCGCCAGCAGTGAGGAGCAACGATACAATGAGCAGTTCTTC. Its translation: CASSEEQRYNEQFF.